This T cell receptor (beta chain) was captured in a study of human T cells and chemical hapten exposure. TCRdb called the RACE reads again in MiXCR, with one record for every CDR3 protein. The table lists tens of thousands of distinct CDR3 sequences, about 9.4% of them singletons. Trimming cost V 0 bases and J 6 bases, with 15 bases left between them. Germline CDR1 reads MGHRA; CDR2 reads YSYEKL. The CDR3 totals 15 residues. As to time point: patch test 1, 2 weeks after DPC sensitization. The treatment here: therapeutic diphenylcyclopropenone sensitization with weekly scalp DPC. This clonotype was seen at least ten times.

The material was whole blood, obtained in connection with sensitization to the hapten diphenylcyclopropenone (DPC). V and J are TRBV4-1 and TRBJ2-7, with D perhaps given as TRBD1 or TRBD2 (6 bases each). The origin of this receptor is a woman aged 40-49 years with alopecia areata. Some clones in this sample may be carry-over from other donors' samples. The CDR3 DNA reads TGCGCCAGCAGCCAAGACCCCCCGGGGGCCAGCGAGCAGTACTTC. As protein: CASSQDPPGASEQYF.